This TCR beta chain was identified in a study of OX40 agonist ivuxolimab in advanced cancers. Study-wide context: The costimulatory receptor OX40 (CD134) was targeted by ivuxolimab, a fully human IgG2 agonistic monoclonal antibody. Partial responses occurred in three dose-escalation patients, of whom one had hepatocellular carcinoma and two had cutaneous melanoma. Prior anti-PD-1, anti-PD-L1 or anti-CTLA-4 therapy was permitted, and checkpoint inhibitors had been received by 40% to 50% of dose-escalation patients. The paper describes the monotherapy dose-escalation part (N of about 47 patients) of the phase I trial of ivuxolimab. Intravenous ivuxolimab was administered to patients every 2 weeks at six dose levels: 0.01, 0.1, 0.3, 1.5, 3 and 10 mg/kg. Of the approximately 50 patients in dose escalation, approximately 20 had hepatocellular carcinoma, some 15 had melanoma, 9 had renal cell carcinoma and 9 had head and neck cancer. Peripheral TCRbeta sequencing was intended to test whether TCR sequence diversity was altered and clonal T-cell expansion was caused by ivuxolimab. The dose-escalation cohort was about 86% male with a mean age of about 58 years, ranging from 23 to 79. The study at large found these results: After ivuxolimab, expanded clones were on average more numerous among CD8+ T cells than among CD4+ T cells. Low levels of normalized T-cell clonal expansion were also seen in some nonresponding patients. Partial responders in the 0.1-3.0 mg/kg groups had among the lowest normalized peripheral clonal expansion, especially among CD8+ T cells. At doses of 0.1 to 3.0 mg/kg, clonal expansion of both CD4+ and CD8+ blood T cells was observed from baseline to week 6. Antigen specificity was not determined for the clonally expanded peripheral T cells.

For sequencing of the TCRbeta CDR3 region, genomic DNA was extracted from the sorted cells. The immunoSEQ Assay was used for sequencing of TCRbeta CDR3 regions. This is the immuneACCESS table as TCRdb keeps it, with only in-frame sequences that have V and J called. A part of the clones is gone; compared with another copy, unresolved V genes explain less than half, and the rest is unexplained. The sample records about 8,900 clones, more than 70% of which are singletons. The ten most abundant clones make up roughly 13% of the sample. About this clone: Its antigen is not yet known. No much larger clone is present one base from it, and per-base qualities are unavailable.

CDR3 length: 15 amino acids, cysteine to phenylalanine. The only DNA kept is the CDR3, 45 bases in frame from the first base. V gives up 1 base and J gives up 0 bases, and the segment between their germline ends measures 7 bases. The CDR1 and CDR2 encoded by the germline V gene are MDHEN and SYDVKM. Patients with autoimmune disease history or receiving systemic immunosuppression were excluded from the trial. Peripheral blood for TCR sequencing was collected from all dose cohorts at baseline, on cycle 4 day 1, and on cycle 7 day 1. Samples came from an open-label, multicenter, first-in-human phase I dose-escalation trial of ivuxolimab. The trial enrolled adults with locally advanced or metastatic head and neck squamous cell, hepatocellular, melanoma or renal cell carcinoma. CD4+ and CD8+ T cells were sorted separately from peripheral blood before TCR sequencing.

This specimen was CD4+ or CD8+ T cells sorted from blood, taken in a trial of the OX40 agonist ivuxolimab. Recombination joined TRBV28 with TRBJ2-4; 5 matching bases give a weak D call of TRBD1. The sequence came from an adult with an advanced solid tumor such as melanoma, head and neck, liver or kidney cancer. The CDR3 region reads CASSLFQGAKNIQYF. The nucleotides are TGTGCCAGCAGTTTATTCCAGGGAGCCAAAAACATTCAGTACTTC.